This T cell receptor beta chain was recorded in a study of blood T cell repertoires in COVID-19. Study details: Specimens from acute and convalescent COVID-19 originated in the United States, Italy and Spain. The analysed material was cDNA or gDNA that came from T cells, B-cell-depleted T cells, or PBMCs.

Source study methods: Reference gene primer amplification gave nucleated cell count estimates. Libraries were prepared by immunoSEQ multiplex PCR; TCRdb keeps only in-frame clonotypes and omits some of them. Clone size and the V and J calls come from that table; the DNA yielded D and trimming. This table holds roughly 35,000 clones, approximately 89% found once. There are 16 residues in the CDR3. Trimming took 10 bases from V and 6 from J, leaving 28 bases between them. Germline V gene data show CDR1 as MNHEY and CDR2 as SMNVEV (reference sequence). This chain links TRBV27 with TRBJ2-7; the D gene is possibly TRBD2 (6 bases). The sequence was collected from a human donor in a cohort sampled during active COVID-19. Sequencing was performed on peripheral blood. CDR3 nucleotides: TGTGCCACCGGGAGTGTAGGAGCACCCTCTTCGTCCGAGCAGTACTTC. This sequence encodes CATGSVGAPSSSEQYF.